This TCR beta chain stems from a study of CD8 T cells in ankylosing spondylitis. Study observations and caveats: Some motif variants had been reported before (in reactive arthritis synovial fluid and blood). Disease-associated clones were reportedly significantly overrepresented in matched ankylosing spondylitis synovial fluid. A TCR beta motif made of 7 to 9 highly homologous variants seemed typical of ankylosing spondylitis blood.

There are many counts of this clonotype. Its antigen is still unknown. Quantitative 5'-RACE with molecular barcodes produced the TCR beta libraries. TCRdb re-called the 5' RACE reads through MiXCR, storing one row per CDR3 protein. The repertoire holds about 130,000 distinct CDR3 sequences, with 7% to 10% as singletons. This CDR3 is built from 18 residues. V lost 0 bases and J lost 0; bases outside the gene matches: 5. The germline V gene encodes CDR1 SGDLS and CDR2 YYNGEE. Material for sequencing was blood, either unsorted or a sorted T cell fraction (not recorded which). The origin of this receptor is a male donor with ankylosing spondylitis or in good health (not recorded which). V usage is TRBV9 and J usage is TRBJ2-6, with 8 bases lining up with TRBD2. The chain's CDR3 is CASSVDSGGRSGANVLTF. The CDR3 DNA is TGTGCCAGCAGCGTAGATTCGGGAGGGCGCTCTGGGGCCAACGTCCTGACTTTC.